This TCR beta chain emerged from a study of T cell responses to AZD1222 COVID-19 vaccine. Germline V gene lookup returns CDR1 SNHLY and CDR2 FYNNEI. Trimming took off 3 bases at V and 5 bases at J, with 8 bases between the two ends. The CDR3 is 13 residues long. About this clone: The antigen is unknown.

Points from the study as a whole: Regions left unmutated in variants are reportedly the target of nearly half of spike-specific TCRs. Just a handful of people given AZD1222 tested seropositive at baseline. The donor group comprised mostly white British people and more females; the analysis possibly underestimated clonal diversity. Vaccine-associated CD4 TCRs ranged over spike, dominating at 160-218 and 743-854.

TCRdb's table, derived via immunoSEQ multiplex PCR, lists solely in-frame clones and lacks some. The data hold roughly 90,000 clones, with approximately 90% observed a single time. The clonotype was recovered from an adult who received the AZD1222 COVID-19 vaccine. The chain uses TRBV2 and TRBJ1-5; D is undetermined. Sequenced here: peripheral blood, sampled 28 days after the second AZD1222 dose. The CDR3, as DNA: TGTGCCAGCAGTGACACCACTTATCAGCCCCAGCATTTT. The encoded protein is CASSDTTYQPQHF. Full variable domain (outside the CDR3, taken from reference TRBV2 and TRBJ1-5): EPEVTQTPSHQVTQMGQEVILRCVPISNHLYFYWYRQILGQKVEFLVSFYNNEISEKSEIFDDQFSVERPDGSNFTLKIRSTKLEDSAMYFCASSDTTYQPQHFGDGTRLSIL.